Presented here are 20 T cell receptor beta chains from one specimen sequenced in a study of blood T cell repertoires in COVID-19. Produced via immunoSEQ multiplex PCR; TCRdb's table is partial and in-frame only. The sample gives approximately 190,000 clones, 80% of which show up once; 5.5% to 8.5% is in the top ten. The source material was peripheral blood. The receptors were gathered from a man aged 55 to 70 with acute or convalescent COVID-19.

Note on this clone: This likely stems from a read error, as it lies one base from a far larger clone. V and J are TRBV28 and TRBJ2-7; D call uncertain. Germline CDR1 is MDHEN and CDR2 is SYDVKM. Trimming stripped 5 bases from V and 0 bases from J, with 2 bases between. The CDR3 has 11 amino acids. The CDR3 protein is CASSRSYEQYF. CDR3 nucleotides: TGTGCCAGCAGTCGCTCCTACGAGCAGTACTTC.

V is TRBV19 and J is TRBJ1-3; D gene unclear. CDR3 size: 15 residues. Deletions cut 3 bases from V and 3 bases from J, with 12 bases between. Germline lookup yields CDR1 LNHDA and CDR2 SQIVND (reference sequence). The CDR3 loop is CASSILEAYGNTIYF. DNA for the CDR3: TGTGCCAGTAGTATTCTGGAGGCATATGGAAACACCATATATTTT.

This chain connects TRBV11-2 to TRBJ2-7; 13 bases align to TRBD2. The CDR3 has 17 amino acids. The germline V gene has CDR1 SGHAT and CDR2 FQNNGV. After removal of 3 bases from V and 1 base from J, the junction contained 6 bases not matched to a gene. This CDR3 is CASSFERTSGRSYEQYF. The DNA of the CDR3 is TGTGCCAGCAGCTTCGAACGGACTAGCGGGAGATCCTACGAGCAGTACTTC.

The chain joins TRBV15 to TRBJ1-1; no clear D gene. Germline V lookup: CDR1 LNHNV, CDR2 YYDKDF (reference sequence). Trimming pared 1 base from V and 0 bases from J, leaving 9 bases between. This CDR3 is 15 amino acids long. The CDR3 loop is CATSRGRRMNTEAFF. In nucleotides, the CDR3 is TGTGCCACCAGCAGAGGTCGGAGAATGAACACTGAAGCTTTCTTT. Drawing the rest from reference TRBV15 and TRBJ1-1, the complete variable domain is DAMVIQNPRYQVTQFGKPVTLSCSQTLNHNVMYWYQQKSSQAPKLLFHYYDKDFNNEADTPDNFQSRRPNTSFCFLDIRSPGLGDTAMYLCATSRGRRMNTEAFFGQGTRLTVV.

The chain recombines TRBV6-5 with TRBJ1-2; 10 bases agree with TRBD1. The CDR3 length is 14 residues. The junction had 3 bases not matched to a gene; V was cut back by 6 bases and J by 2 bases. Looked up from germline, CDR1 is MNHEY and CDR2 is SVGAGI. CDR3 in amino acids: CASSLGQGNYGYTF. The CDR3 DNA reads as TGTGCCAGCAGCCTGGGACAGGGGAACTATGGCTACACCTTC.

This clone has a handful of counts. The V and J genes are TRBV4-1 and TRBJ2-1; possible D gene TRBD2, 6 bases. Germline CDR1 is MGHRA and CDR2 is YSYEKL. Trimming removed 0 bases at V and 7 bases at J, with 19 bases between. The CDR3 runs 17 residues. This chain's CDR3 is CASSQDLSSSVGNEQFF. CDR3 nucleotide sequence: TGCGCCAGCAGCCAAGATCTCTCGTCTAGCGTTGGGAATGAGCAGTTCTTC.

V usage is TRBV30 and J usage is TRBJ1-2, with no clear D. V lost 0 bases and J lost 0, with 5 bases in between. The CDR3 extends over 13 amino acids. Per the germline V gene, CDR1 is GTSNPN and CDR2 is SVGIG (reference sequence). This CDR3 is CAWSVRTNYGYTF. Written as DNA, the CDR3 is TGTGCCTGGAGTGTCCGTACTAACTATGGCTACACCTTC.

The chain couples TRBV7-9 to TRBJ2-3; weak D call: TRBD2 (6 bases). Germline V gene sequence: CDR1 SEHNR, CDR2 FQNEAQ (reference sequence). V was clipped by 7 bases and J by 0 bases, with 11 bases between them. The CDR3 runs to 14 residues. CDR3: CASTLEGSTDTQYF. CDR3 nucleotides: TGTGCCAGCACACTGGAGGGTAGCACAGATACGCAGTATTTT.

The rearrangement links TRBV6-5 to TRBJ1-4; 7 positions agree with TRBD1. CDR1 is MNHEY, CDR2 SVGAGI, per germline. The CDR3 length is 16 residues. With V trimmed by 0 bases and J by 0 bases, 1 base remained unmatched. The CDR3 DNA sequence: TGTGCCAGCAGTTACTCCACAGGGGCAACTAATGAAAAACTGTTTTTT. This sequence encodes CASSYSTGATNEKLFF.

CDR3 protein: CASSPTVPYSNQPQHF. The CDR3 region has the DNA TGCGCCAGCAGCCCGACTGTGCCTTATAGCAATCAGCCCCAGCATTTT. This chain uses TRBV4-1 with TRBJ1-5; D gene uncertain. CDR1 is MGHRA and CDR2 is YSYEKL in the germline V gene. CDR3 length equals 16 residues. The V end lost 4 bases, the J end lost 0 bases, and 13 bases lay between the germline ends.

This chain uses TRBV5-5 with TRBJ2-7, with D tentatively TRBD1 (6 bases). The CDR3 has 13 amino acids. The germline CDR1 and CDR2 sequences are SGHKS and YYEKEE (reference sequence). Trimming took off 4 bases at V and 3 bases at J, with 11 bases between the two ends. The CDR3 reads CASSDVQGYEQYF. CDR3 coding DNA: TGTGCCAGCAGCGACGTACAGGGCTACGAGCAGTACTTC.

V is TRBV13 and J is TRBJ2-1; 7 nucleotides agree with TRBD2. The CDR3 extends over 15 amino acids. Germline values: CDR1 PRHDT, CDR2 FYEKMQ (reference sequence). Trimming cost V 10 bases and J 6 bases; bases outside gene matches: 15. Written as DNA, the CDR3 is TGTGCCACCTGTTCTCCGGGACTAATCGCCAATGAGCAGTTCTTC. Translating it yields CATCSPGLIANEQFF. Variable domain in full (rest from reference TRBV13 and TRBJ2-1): AAGVIQSPRHLIKEKRETATLKCYPIPRHDTVYWYQQGPGQDPQFLISFYEKMQSDKGSIPDRFSAQQFSDYHSELNMSSLELGDSALYFCATCSPGLIANEQFFGPGTRLTVL.

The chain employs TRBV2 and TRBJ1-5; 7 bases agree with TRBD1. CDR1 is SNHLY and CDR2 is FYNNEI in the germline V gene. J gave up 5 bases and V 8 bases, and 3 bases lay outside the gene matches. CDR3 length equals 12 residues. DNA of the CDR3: TGTGCCAGCCAGGGGGAGTATCAGCCCCAGCATTTT. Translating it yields CASQGEYQPQHF.

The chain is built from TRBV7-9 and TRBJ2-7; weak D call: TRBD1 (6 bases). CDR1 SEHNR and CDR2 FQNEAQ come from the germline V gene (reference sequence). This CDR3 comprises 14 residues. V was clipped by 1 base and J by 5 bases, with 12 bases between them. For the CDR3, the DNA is TGTGCCAGCAGCTTAGAACAGGGCTTCCACGAGCAGTACTTC. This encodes CASSLEQGFHEQYF.

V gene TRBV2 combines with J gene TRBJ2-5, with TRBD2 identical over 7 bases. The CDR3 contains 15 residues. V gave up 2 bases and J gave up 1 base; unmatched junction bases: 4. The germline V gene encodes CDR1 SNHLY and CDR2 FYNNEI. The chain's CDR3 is CASSETSGTQETQYF. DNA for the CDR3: TGTGCCAGCAGTGAAACAAGCGGGACCCAAGAGACCCAGTACTTC.

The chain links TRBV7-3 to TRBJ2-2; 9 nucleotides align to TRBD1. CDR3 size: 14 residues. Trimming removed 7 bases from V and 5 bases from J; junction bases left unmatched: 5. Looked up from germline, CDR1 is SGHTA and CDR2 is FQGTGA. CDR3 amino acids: CASTTGGRTGELFF. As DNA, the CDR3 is TGTGCCAGCACCACAGGGGGCCGGACCGGGGAGCTGTTTTTT. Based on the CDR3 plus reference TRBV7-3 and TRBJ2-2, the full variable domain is GAGVSQTPSNKVTEKGKYVELRCDPISGHTALYWYRQSLGQGPEFLIYFQGTGAADDSGLPNDRFFAVRPEGSVSTLKIQRTERGDSAVYLCASTTGGRTGELFFGEGSRLTVL.

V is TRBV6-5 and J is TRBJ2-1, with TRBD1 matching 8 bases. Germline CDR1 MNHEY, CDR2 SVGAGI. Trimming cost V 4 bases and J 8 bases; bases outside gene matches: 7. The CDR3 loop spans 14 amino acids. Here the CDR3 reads CASSFSTGVDEQFF. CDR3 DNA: TGTGCCAGCAGTTTCTCGACAGGGGTAGATGAGCAGTTCTTC.

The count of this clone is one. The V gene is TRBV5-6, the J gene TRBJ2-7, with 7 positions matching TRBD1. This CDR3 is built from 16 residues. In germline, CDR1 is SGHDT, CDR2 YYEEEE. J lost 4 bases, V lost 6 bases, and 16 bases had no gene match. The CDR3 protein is CASTQRTGFLQYEQYF. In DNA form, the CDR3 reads TGTGCCAGCACCCAACGGACAGGATTCCTGCAATACGAGCAGTACTTC.

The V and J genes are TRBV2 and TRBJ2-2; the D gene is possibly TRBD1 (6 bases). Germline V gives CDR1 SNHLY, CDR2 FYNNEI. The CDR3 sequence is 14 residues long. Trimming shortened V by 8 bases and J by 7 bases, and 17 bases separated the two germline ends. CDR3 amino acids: CASAFRGSSGELFF. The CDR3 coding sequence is TGTGCCAGCGCGTTCAGGGGTTCTAGCGGGGAGCTGTTTTTT.

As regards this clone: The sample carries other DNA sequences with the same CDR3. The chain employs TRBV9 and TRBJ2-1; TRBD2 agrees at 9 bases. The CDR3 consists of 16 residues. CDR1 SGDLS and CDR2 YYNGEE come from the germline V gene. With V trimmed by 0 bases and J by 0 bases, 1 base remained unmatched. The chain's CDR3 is CASSVGSGSSYNEQFF. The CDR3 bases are TGTGCCAGCAGCGTAGGTAGCGGGAGCTCCTACAATGAGCAGTTCTTC. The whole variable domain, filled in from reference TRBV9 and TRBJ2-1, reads DSGVTQTPKHLITATGQRVTLRCSPRSGDLSVYWYQQSLDQGLQFLIQYYNGEERAKGNILERFSAQQFPDLHSELNLSSLELGDSALYFCASSVGSGSSYNEQFFGPGTRLTVL.